Below, 10 T cell receptor beta chains from the same sample are listed, as sequenced in a study of CD8 T cells in ankylosing spondylitis. Whole-study findings and limits: Blood from ankylosing spondylitis patients appeared to carry a characteristic roughly 8-variant TCR beta motif.

Their cognate antigens are unknown. MiXCR was run by TCRdb on the 5' RACE reads, yielding one entry per CDR3 protein. This sample yields roughly 450,000 distinct CDR3 sequences, of which roughly 26% are seen a single time; about 0.89% belongs to the top ten. Material: blood, either unsorted or a sorted T cell fraction (not recorded which). The receptors come from a male donor with ankylosing spondylitis.

V usage is TRBV24-1 and J usage is TRBJ2-2; D uncertain. This CDR3 is 16 amino acids long. Germline V CDR1 and CDR2: KGHDR, SFDVKD. Between the trimmed V and J ends, which lost 1 base and 0 bases, there was a span of 8 bases. CDR3 nucleotides: TGTGCCACCAGTGATTTTAGGGCCACGAACACCGGGGAGCTGTTTTTT. This encodes CATSDFRATNTGELFF.

The chain couples TRBV11-2 to TRBJ1-2; unclear D gene. There are 14 residues in the CDR3. Germline V gene sequence: CDR1 SGHAT, CDR2 FQNNGV. V lost 3 bases and J 0 bases, leaving 8 bases between the germline ends. The CDR3 DNA reads as TGTGCCAGCAGCTTCGGACCAGCTAACTATGGCTACACCTTC. This sequence encodes CASSFGPANYGYTF.

The chain carries TRBV20-1 and TRBJ2-5; no clear D. The CDR3 has 15 amino acids. The germline CDR1 and CDR2 sequences are DFQATT and SNEGSKA (reference sequence). V shed 5 bases and J shed 1 base, with 17 bases lying between them. Here the CDR3 DNA reads TGCAGTGCTGGACCCGTGGGGTCCCTCCAAGAGACCCAGTACTTC. It translates to CSAGPVGSLQETQYF.

V gene TRBV7-2 combines with J gene TRBJ2-3; a weak D match, TRBD1 (5 bases). This CDR3 region has 13 residues. Between the trimmed V and J ends, which lost 8 bases and 1 base, there was a span of 10 bases. Looked up from germline, CDR1 is SGHTA and CDR2 is FQGNSA. CDR3 nucleotide sequence: TGTGCCAGCGGGGCCCTGGGCACAGATACGCAGTATTTT. Protein: CASGALGTDTQYF.

This clonotype occurred a few times. CDR3 region: CASSFGRTEKQYV. Here the CDR3 DNA reads TGTGCCAGCAGCTTTGGACGGACGGAGAAGCAGTACGTC. This chain links TRBV5-6 with TRBJ2-7, with no clear D. V was shortened by 2 bases and J by 8 bases, with 14 bases between the two germline ends. Germline CDR1 reads SGHDT; CDR2 reads YYEEEE. The CDR3 contains 13 residues.

This clonotype was recorded a few times. The chain employs TRBV5-1 and TRBJ2-7; 12 nucleotides align to TRBD2. This CDR3 has 15 residues. V gave up 4 bases and J gave up 7 bases; unmatched junction bases: 9. CDR1 and CDR2 (germline): SGHRS, YFSETQ. CDR3 bases: TGCGCCAGCAGCAATCGACTAGCGGGAGAAGGTGAGCAGTACTTC. It yields the protein CASSNRLAGEGEQYF.

The rearrangement uses TRBV5-1 and TRBJ1-1; 7 bases agree with TRBD1. The CDR3 spans 15 residues. Germline CDR1 and CDR2: SGHRS and YFSETQ. J gave up 2 bases and V 4 bases, and 8 bases lay outside the gene matches. CDR3 residues: CASSTTDRANTEAFF. Written as DNA, the CDR3 is TGCGCCAGCAGCACGACCGACAGGGCTAACACTGAAGCTTTCTTT.

The rearrangement joins TRBV10-1 to TRBJ2-5, with 10 nucleotides matching TRBD2. This CDR3 spans 16 amino acids. In germline, CDR1 is WNHNN, CDR2 SYGVQD (reference sequence). V lost 2 bases to trimming and J lost 4 bases; unmatched junction nucleotides: 7. The CDR3 spells CASSEGRAGGPETQYF. The DNA of the CDR3 is TGCGCCAGCAGTGAGGGCCGAGCGGGAGGGCCAGAGACCCAGTACTTC.

This clonotype was recorded a few times. One end of the junction fails to match germline, which may point to a read error. This rearrangement joins TRBV20-1 to TRBJ1-1; 7 bases line up with TRBD1. Germline CDR1 DFQATT, CDR2 SNEGSKA (reference sequence). CDR3 length equals 11 residues. CDR3 bases: TGCAGTGCTGGAGACAGGGCCAAAGCTTTCTTT. It encodes CSAGDRAKAFF.

This sequence joins TRBV3-1 and TRBJ2-3, with 10 bases identical to TRBD2. The germline gives CDR1 LGHDT, CDR2 YNNKEL (reference sequence). J gave up 5 bases and V 10 bases, and 6 bases lay outside the gene matches. The CDR3 has 13 amino acids. Here the CDR3 reads CATQREGVDTQYF. The CDR3 region has the DNA TGTGCCACCCAGCGGGAGGGAGTAGATACGCAGTATTTT.